Here is one T cell receptor beta chain with its context. The antigen remains unidentified. The PCR contained 60 Vbeta and 13 Jbeta primers. In the authors' workflow: Later analysis identified some 80 million unique TCR beta chains, roughly 11 million shared. Produced via immunoSEQ multiplex PCR; TCRdb's table is partial and in-frame only. V, J and clone size were drawn from that table, and D and trimming were deduced from the DNA. This table holds around 160,000 clones, about 71% found once. This sample is drawn from a study of cytomegalovirus exposure and HLA in healthy donors. Study as a whole: A previous analysis identified approximately 120 million unique TCR beta sequences derived from roughly 190 million T cells.

Study results and caveats: In an earlier analysis, productive rearrangement rates for most beta V segments clustered near 87% or 30%.

This sequence was found in a woman between 40 and 50 years old in good health and CMV-seropositive. The specimen was PBMCs.

DNA for the CDR3: TGCAGCGTTATACAGGGGGCTCAAGAGACCCAGTACTTC. Protein: CSVIQGAQETQYF. The chain uses TRBV29-1 and TRBJ2-5; TRBD1 matches at 9 bases. J lost 2 bases, V lost 5 bases, and 3 bases had no gene match. The CDR3 runs 13 residues. Germline V gives CDR1 SQVTM, CDR2 ANQGSEA.